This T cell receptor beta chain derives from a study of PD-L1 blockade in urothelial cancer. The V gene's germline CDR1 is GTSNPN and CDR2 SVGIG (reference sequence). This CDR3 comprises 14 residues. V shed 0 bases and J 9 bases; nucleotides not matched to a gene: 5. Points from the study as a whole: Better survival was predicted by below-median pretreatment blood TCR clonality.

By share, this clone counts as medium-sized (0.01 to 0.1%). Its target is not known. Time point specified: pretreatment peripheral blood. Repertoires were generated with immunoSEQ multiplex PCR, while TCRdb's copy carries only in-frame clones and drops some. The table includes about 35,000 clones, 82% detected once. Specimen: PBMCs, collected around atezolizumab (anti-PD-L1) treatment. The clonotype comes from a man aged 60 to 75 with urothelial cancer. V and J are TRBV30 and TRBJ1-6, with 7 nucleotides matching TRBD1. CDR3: CAWSVGTESSPLHF. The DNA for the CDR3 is TGTGCCTGGAGTGTAGGGACAGAGAGTTCACCCCTCCACTTT. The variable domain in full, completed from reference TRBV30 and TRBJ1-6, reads SQTIHQWPATLVQPVGSPLSLECTVEGTSNPNLYWYRQAAGRGLQLLFYSVGIGQISSEVPQNLSASRPQDRQFILSSKKLLLSDSGFYLCAWSVGTESSPLHFGNGTRLTVT.